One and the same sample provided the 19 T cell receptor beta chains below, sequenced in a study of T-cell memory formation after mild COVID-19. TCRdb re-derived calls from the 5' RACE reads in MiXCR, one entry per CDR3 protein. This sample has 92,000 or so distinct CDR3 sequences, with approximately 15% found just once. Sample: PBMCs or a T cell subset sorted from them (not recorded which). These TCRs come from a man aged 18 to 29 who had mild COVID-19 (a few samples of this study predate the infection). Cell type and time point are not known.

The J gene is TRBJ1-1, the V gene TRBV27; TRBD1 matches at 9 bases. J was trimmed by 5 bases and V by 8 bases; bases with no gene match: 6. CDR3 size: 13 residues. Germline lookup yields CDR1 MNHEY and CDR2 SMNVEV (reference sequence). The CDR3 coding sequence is TGTGCCAGCGCTTACAGGGGGCAAACTGAAGCTTTCTTT. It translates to CASAYRGQTEAFF.

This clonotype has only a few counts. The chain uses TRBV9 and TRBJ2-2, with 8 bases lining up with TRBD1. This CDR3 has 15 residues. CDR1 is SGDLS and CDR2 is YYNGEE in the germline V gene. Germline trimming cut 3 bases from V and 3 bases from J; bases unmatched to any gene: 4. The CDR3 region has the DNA TGTGCCAGCAGCGGAACGACAGGGGACACCGGGGAGCTGTTTTTT. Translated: CASSGTTGDTGELFF.

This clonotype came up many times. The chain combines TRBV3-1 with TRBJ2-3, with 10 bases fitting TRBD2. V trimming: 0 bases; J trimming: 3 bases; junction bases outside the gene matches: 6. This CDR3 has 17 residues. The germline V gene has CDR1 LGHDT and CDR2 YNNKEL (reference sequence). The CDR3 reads CASSQDNALAGTDTQYF. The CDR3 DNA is TGTGCCAGCAGCCAAGATAATGCACTAGCGGGGACAGATACGCAGTATTTT.

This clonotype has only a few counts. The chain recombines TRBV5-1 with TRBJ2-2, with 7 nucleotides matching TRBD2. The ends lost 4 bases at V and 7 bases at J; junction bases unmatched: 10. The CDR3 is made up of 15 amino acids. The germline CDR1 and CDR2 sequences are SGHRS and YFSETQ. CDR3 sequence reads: CASSARLAWNGELFF. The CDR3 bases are TGCGCCAGCAGCGCCCGACTAGCCTGGAACGGGGAGCTGTTTTTT.

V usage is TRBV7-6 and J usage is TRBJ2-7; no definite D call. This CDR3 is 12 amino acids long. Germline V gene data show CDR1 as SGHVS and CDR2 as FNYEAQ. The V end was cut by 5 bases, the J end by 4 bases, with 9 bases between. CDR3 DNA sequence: TGTGCCAGCAGCCCCCGCAGGTACGAGCAGTACTTC. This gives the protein CASSPRRYEQYF.

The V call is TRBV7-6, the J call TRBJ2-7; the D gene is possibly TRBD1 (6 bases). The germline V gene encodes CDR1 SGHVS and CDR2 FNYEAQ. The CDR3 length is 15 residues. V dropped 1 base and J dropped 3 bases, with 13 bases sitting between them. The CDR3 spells CASSLGFGDNYEQYF. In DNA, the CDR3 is TGTGCCAGCAGCTTAGGGTTCGGGGACAACTACGAGCAGTACTTC. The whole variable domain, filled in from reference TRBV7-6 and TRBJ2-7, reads GAGVSQSPRYKVTKRGQDVALRCDPISGHVSLYWYRQALGQGPEFLTYFNYEAQQDKSGLPNDRFSAERPEGSISTLTIQRTEQRDSAMYRCASSLGFGDNYEQYFGPGTRLTVT.

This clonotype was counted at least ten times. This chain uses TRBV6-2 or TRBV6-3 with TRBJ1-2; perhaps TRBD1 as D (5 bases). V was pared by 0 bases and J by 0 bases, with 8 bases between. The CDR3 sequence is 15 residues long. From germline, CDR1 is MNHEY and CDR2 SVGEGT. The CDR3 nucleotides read TGTGCCAGCAGTTACTCGGGCAGGGCTAACTATGGCTACACCTTC. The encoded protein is CASSYSGRANYGYTF.

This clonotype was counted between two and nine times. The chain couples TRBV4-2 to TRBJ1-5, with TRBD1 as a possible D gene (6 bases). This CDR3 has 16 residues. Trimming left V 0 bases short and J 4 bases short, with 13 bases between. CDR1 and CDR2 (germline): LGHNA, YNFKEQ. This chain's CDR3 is CASSQELGGSNQPQHF. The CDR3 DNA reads TGTGCCAGCAGCCAAGAACTAGGGGGATCTAATCAGCCCCAGCATTTT.

The CDR3 sequence: CASSPPGSHEQYV. The DNA of the CDR3 is TGTGCCAGCAGCCCCCCGGGGTCTCACGAGCAGTACGTC. V and J are TRBV7-8 and TRBJ2-7; tentative D call: TRBD2 (5 bases). Trimming left V 5 bases short and J 5 bases short, with 13 bases between. The V gene's germline CDR1 is SGHVS and CDR2 FQNEAQ. The CDR3 covers 13 residues.

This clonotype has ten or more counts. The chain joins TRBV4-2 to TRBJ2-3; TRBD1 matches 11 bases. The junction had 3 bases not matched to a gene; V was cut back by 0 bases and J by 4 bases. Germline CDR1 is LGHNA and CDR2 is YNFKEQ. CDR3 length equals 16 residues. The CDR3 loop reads CASSQEGQGGADTQYF. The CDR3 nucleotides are TGTGCCAGCAGCCAAGAGGGACAGGGGGGTGCAGATACGCAGTATTTT.

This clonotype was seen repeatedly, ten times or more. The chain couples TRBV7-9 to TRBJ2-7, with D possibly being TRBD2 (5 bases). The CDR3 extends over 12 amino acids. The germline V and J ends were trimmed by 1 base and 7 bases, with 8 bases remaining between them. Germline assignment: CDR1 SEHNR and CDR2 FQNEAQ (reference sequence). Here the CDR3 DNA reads TGTGCCAGCAGCTTAGTAGCGTTTGAGCAGTACTTC. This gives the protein CASSLVAFEQYF.

The DNA for the CDR3 is TGTGCCAGCACCGACAGGTCCCATTCACCCCTCCACTTT. Its translation is CASTDRSHSPLHF. The rearrangement uses TRBV3-1 and TRBJ1-6; D perhaps matches TRBD1 (6 bases). This CDR3 region has 13 residues. Germline CDR1 and CDR2: LGHDT and YNNKEL (reference sequence). The V end was cut by 7 bases, the J end by 8 bases, with 12 bases between.

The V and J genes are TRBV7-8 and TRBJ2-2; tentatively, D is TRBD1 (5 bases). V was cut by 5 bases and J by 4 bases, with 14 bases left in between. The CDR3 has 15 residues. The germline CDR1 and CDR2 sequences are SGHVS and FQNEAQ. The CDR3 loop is CASSVTGPSTGELFF. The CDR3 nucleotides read TGTGCCAGCAGCGTTACAGGCCCGAGCACCGGGGAGCTGTTTTTT.

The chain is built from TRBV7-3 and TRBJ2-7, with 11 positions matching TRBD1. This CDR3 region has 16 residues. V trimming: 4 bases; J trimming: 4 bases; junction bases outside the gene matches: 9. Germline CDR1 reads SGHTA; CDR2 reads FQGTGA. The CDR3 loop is CASSSAGTGGPYEQYF. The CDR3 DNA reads TGTGCCAGCAGCTCAGCCGGGACAGGGGGACCATACGAGCAGTACTTC.

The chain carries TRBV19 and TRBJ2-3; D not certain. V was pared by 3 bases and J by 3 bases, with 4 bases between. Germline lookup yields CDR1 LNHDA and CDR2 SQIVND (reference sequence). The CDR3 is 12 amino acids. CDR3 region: CASSMWTDTQYF. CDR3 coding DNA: TGTGCCAGTAGTATGTGGACAGATACGCAGTATTTT. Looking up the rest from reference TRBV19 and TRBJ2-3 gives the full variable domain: DGGITQSPKYLFRKEGQNVTLSCEQNLNHDAMYWYRQDPGQGLRLIYYSQIVNDFQKGDIAEGYSVSREKKESFPLTVTSAQKNPTAFYLCASSMWTDTQYFGPGTRLTVL.

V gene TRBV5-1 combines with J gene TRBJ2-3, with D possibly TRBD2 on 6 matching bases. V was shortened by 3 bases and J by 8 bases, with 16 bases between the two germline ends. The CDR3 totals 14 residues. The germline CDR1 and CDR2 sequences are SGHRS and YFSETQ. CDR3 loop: CASSSGRGLGTQYF. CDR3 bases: TGCGCCAGCAGCTCGGGACGGGGACTTGGTACGCAGTATTTT.

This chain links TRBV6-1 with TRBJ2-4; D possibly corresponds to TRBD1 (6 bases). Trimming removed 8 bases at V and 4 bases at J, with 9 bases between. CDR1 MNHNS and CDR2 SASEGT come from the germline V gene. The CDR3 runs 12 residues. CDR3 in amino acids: CASSDSKNIQYF. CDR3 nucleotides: TGTGCCAGCTCGGACAGTAAAAACATTCAGTACTTC.

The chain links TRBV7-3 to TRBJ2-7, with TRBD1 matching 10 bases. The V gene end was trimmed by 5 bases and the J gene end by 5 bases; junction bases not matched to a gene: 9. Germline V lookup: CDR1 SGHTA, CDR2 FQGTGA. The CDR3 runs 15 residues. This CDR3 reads CASSDGTGEWNEQYF. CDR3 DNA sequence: TGTGCCAGCAGCGACGGGACAGGGGAGTGGAACGAGCAGTACTTC.

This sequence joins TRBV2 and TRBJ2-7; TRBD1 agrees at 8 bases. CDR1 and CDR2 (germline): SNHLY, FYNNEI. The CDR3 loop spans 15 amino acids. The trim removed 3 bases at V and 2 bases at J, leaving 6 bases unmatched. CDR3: CASSEDRVSPYEQYV. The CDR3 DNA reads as TGTGCCAGCAGTGAGGACAGGGTCTCCCCCTACGAGCAGTACGTC.